Listed below are T cell receptor beta chains from one sample, sequenced in a study of cytomegalovirus exposure and HLA in healthy donors. Here immunoSEQ multiplex PCR was the method, and the copy in TCRdb shows in-frame clones only, minus some. The data hold more than 110,000 clones, with about 79% observed a single time. The sequenced material came from PBMCs. The origin of the receptors is a man between 35 and 55 years old in good health and CMV-seropositive. CDR3s include the opening cysteine and the closing phenylalanine or tryptophan.

v_call: TRBV7-9; j_call: TRBJ1-2; cdr3_aa: CASSWRGRDYGYTF
v_call: TRBV10-3; j_call: TRBJ2-6; cdr3_aa: CAISGYTQGGANVLTF
v_call: TRBV7-2; j_call: TRBJ2-7; cdr3_aa: CASSLVSGGQDYEQYF
v_call: TRBV5-1; j_call: TRBJ2-3; cdr3_aa: CASSSPDGGGLQYF
v_call: TRBV19; j_call: TRBJ2-7; cdr3_aa: CASRNAGGYEQYF
v_call: TRBV7-9; j_call: TRBJ2-1; cdr3_aa: CASSLNPSGNEQFF
v_call: TRBV7-2; j_call: TRBJ1-2; cdr3_aa: CASSTGPHSGGYTF
v_call: TRBV27; j_call: TRBJ1-6; cdr3_aa: CASSFRAESNSPLHF
v_call: TRBV5-1; j_call: TRBJ2-5; cdr3_aa: CASSLVSSGVEETQYF
v_call: TRBV5-1; j_call: TRBJ1-1; cdr3_aa: CASSLYGGTEAFF
v_call: TRBV27; j_call: TRBJ2-7; cdr3_aa: CASSFTTPSNYEQYF
v_call: TRBV7-9; j_call: TRBJ1-4; cdr3_aa: CASSPGTENEKLFF
v_call: TRBV27; j_call: TRBJ2-7; cdr3_aa: CASSLVVSYEQYF
v_call: TRBV30; j_call: TRBJ1-6; cdr3_aa: CAWSPSSYNSPLHF
v_call: TRBV6-1; j_call: TRBJ1-5; cdr3_aa: CASSEAWQGDQPQHF
v_call: TRBV4-3; j_call: TRBJ2-7; cdr3_aa: CASSQGVQGAYEQYF
v_call: TRBV18; j_call: TRBJ1-5; cdr3_aa: CASSRVNNGLEVQPQHF
v_call: TRBV4-2; j_call: TRBJ2-7; cdr3_aa: CASSQESKREAYEQYF
v_call: TRBV19; j_call: TRBJ2-7; cdr3_aa: CASSPLQGRGTYEQYF
v_call: TRBV10-3; j_call: TRBJ2-3; cdr3_aa: CATKEVQAHTDTQYF
v_call: TRBV10-3; j_call: TRBJ2-3; cdr3_aa: CAISTSGGTDTQYF
v_call: TRBV6-1; j_call: TRBJ2-7; cdr3_aa: CASNRPLTRTYEQYF
v_call: TRBV6-5; j_call: TRBJ1-4; cdr3_aa: CASRSQGANEKLFF
v_call: TRBV30; j_call: TRBJ1-1; cdr3_aa: CALNVRDRGQAFF
v_call: TRBV30; j_call: TRBJ1-4; cdr3_aa: CAWSGREGVGISNEKLFF
v_call: TRBV7-7; j_call: TRBJ2-1; cdr3_aa: CASSPRPSGAGLNEQFF
v_call: TRBV4-3; j_call: TRBJ2-7; cdr3_aa: CASSQGTILAGRRGYEQYF
v_call: TRBV6-5; j_call: TRBJ1-2; cdr3_aa: CASSYSDRGLYGYTF
v_call: TRBV9; j_call: TRBJ2-1; cdr3_aa: CASSAPPLAGGGEQFF
v_call: TRBV5-4; j_call: TRBJ2-1; cdr3_aa: CASSSLAGGSYNEQFF
v_call: TRBV6-1; j_call: TRBJ2-1; cdr3_aa: CASSQGFEQFF
v_call: TRBV27; j_call: TRBJ1-1; cdr3_aa: CASRKQGGGTEAFF